Each of the 26 T cell receptor beta chains below was sequenced from the same sample in a study of blood T cell repertoires in COVID-19. Clones were read by immunoSEQ multiplex PCR, and TCRdb kept only the in-frame ones, dropping some. The profile shows about 97,000 clones, roughly four fifths of them singletons. Sequencing was performed on peripheral blood. The receptors come from a man aged 70 or older with acute or convalescent COVID-19.

The rearrangement uses TRBV5-1 and TRBJ1-3; 7 bases fit TRBD1. V was clipped by 4 bases and J by 0 bases; unmatched bases: 7. This CDR3 comprises 16 residues. Germline CDR1 SGHRS, CDR2 YFSETQ. In DNA form, the CDR3 reads TGCGCCAGCAGCGCAATAACAGGGGCCTCTGGAAACACCATATATTTT. Protein: CASSAITGASGNTIYF.

The chain carries TRBV5-1 and TRBJ2-2; a possible D gene is TRBD1 (6 bases). Germline CDR1 and CDR2: SGHRS and YFSETQ. The CDR3 is 15 residues long. Deletions cut 0 bases from V and 6 bases from J, with 12 bases between. The CDR3 loop reads CASSLAGTYPGELFF. The DNA of the CDR3 is TGCGCCAGCAGCTTGGCCGGGACATATCCCGGGGAGCTGTTTTTT.

The CDR3 sequence: CASTPPGIQETQYF. The CDR3 DNA sequence: TGTGCCAGTACCCCCCCCGGGATACAAGAGACCCAGTACTTC. V gene TRBV19 combines with J gene TRBJ2-5, with a weak D call TRBD2 (5 bases). This CDR3 is 14 amino acids long. V gave up 7 bases and J gave up 2 bases, with 14 bases separating them. The V gene's germline CDR1 is LNHDA and CDR2 SQIVND (reference sequence).

This clone was seen only once. In DNA, the CDR3 is TGCGCCAGCAGCCAATTAGAAGATCGGAGGGACGAGCAGTACTTC. It is translated as CASSQLEDRRDEQYF. The chain combines TRBV4-1 with TRBJ2-7, with a weak D call TRBD2 (6 bases). V shed 2 bases and J shed 5 bases, with 16 bases lying between them. Germline CDR1 is MGHRA and CDR2 is YSYEKL. CDR3 length equals 15 residues.

This clone turned up a few times. The gene calls are TRBV5-5 and TRBJ1-5, with 7 bases lining up with TRBD1. Germline lookup yields CDR1 SGHKS and CDR2 YYEKEE (reference sequence). This CDR3 spans 15 amino acids. Trimming cost V 4 bases and J 3 bases; bases outside gene matches: 7. CDR3 protein: CASSQSTGYNQPQHF. Written as DNA, the CDR3 is TGTGCCAGCAGCCAATCGACAGGGTACAATCAGCCCCAGCATTTT.

The chain recombines TRBV19 with TRBJ1-1; the D is unclear. Trimming removed 7 bases at V and 1 base at J, with 10 bases between. The CDR3 is 13 residues long. The germline V gene encodes CDR1 LNHDA and CDR2 SQIVND (reference sequence). CDR3 DNA: TGTGCCAGTATGGGCAGACAGAACACTGAAGCTTTCTTT. Translating it yields CASMGRQNTEAFF. The whole variable domain, remainder taken from reference TRBV19 and TRBJ1-1, is DGGITQSPKYLFRKEGQNVTLSCEQNLNHDAMYWYRQDPGQGLRLIYYSQIVNDFQKGDIAEGYSVSREKKESFPLTVTSAQKNPTAFYLCASMGRQNTEAFFGQGTRLTVV.

CDR3 in amino acids: CASSPDRNGNTIYF. The CDR3 DNA reads as TGTGCCAGCTCACCTGATAGAAATGGAAACACCATATATTTT. The chain links TRBV18 to TRBJ1-3; D is unclear. Per germline, CDR1 KGHSH and CDR2 LQKENI. Trimming pared 3 bases from V and 3 bases from J, leaving 9 bases between. This CDR3 contains 14 residues.

The sample holds a few counts of this clone. V usage is TRBV30 and J usage is TRBJ2-2, with D perhaps matching TRBD2 (6 bases). The ends were cut back, 5 bases at V and 3 bases at J, with 13 bases in the middle. The length of the CDR3 is 14 residues. Per the germline V gene, CDR1 is GTSNPN and CDR2 is SVGIG (reference sequence). The CDR3 loop is CAWSAGRHTGELFF. For the CDR3, the DNA is TGTGCCTGGTCGGCGGGAAGGCACACCGGGGAGCTGTTTTTT.

V is TRBV5-6 and J is TRBJ1-3, with D possibly TRBD1 on 5 matching bases. Per the germline V gene, CDR1 is SGHDT and CDR2 is YYEEEE. V shed 0 bases and J shed 0 bases, with 19 bases lying between them. The CDR3 is 19 residues long. The chain's CDR3 is CASSLDRTTRLYSGNTIYF. CDR3 coding DNA: TGTGCCAGCAGCTTGGATCGGACAACCCGCCTTTACTCTGGAAACACCATATATTTT. Combining the CDR3 with reference TRBV5-6 and TRBJ1-3 gives the whole variable domain DAGVTQSPTHLIKTRGQQVTLRCSPKSGHDTVSWYQQALGQGPQFIFQYYEEEERQRGNFPDRFSGHQFPNYSSELNVNALLLGDSALYLCASSLDRTTRLYSGNTIYFGEGSWLTVV.

The CDR3 DNA is TGTGCCAGCAGCCGAATCTTAGCGACTAGCACAGATACGCAGTATTTT. This encodes CASSRILATSTDTQYF. This chain connects TRBV14 to TRBJ2-3, with D possibly TRBD2 on 5 matching bases. Between the trimmed V and J ends, which lost 4 bases and 0 bases, there was a span of 14 bases. The length of the CDR3 is 16 residues. In germline, CDR1 is SGHDN, CDR2 FVKESK.

The V and J genes are TRBV7-9 and TRBJ1-1; the D is unclear. The CDR3 extends over 10 amino acids. Germline assignment: CDR1 SEHNR and CDR2 FQNEAQ (reference sequence). V was trimmed by 7 bases and J by 11 bases, leaving 11 bases between them. CDR3 coding DNA: TGTGCCAGCACCTATCCCGGGGCTTTCTTT. The encoded protein is CASTYPGAFF.

V gene TRBV3-1 (or the pseudogene TRBV3-2) combines with J gene TRBJ1-2, with a possible D match to TRBD1 (6 bases). Between the trimmed V and J ends, which lost 5 bases and 7 bases, there was a span of 23 bases. Germline loops: CDR1 LGHDT, CDR2 YNNKEL (reference sequence). The CDR3 runs 16 residues. The CDR3 reads CASSADTNAGASGYTF. The CDR3 nucleotides are TGTGCCAGCAGCGCCGATACAAACGCAGGGGCCAGTGGCTACACCTTC.

The chain couples TRBV9 to TRBJ1-2; D is perhaps TRBD1 (5 bases). Germline-derived CDR1 and CDR2 are SGDLS and YYNGEE. CDR3 length: 12 residues. The ends were cut back, 4 bases at V and 5 bases at J, with 9 bases in the middle. The CDR3 spells CASSPRQYGYTF. CDR3 nucleotide sequence: TGTGCCAGCAGCCCCAGACAGTATGGCTACACCTTC.

The chain couples TRBV6-5 to TRBJ2-7; D might be TRBD1 (6 bases). Germline V gene lookup returns CDR1 MNHEY and CDR2 SVGAGI. With 2 bases removed from V and 2 bases from J, the gap between germline ends came to 16 bases. The CDR3 consists of 16 residues. The CDR3 DNA reads TGTGCCAGCAGTTACGCCGACAGGTGGGCGCCCTACGAGCAGTACTTC. This sequence encodes CASSYADRWAPYEQYF.

The chain joins TRBV7-8 to TRBJ2-1; 8 bases agree with TRBD2. The germline V gene encodes CDR1 SGHVS and CDR2 FQNEAQ. The CDR3 has 17 residues. V trimming: 5 bases; J trimming: 5 bases; junction bases outside the gene matches: 14. The CDR3 protein is CASSQSGVGRANNEQFF. The CDR3 nucleotides are TGTGCCAGCAGCCAATCGGGGGTCGGGAGGGCGAACAATGAGCAGTTCTTC.

The rearrangement joins TRBV27 to TRBJ1-3; tentatively, D is TRBD1 (6 bases). Germline lookup yields CDR1 MNHEY and CDR2 SMNVEV (reference sequence). The CDR3 length is 15 residues. The germline V and J ends were trimmed by 4 bases and 1 base, with 11 bases remaining between them. The CDR3 DNA reads as TGTGCCAGCAGTTCAAACAGGGCGTCTGGAAACACCATATATTTT. It encodes CASSSNRASGNTIYF.

The J gene is TRBJ1-4, the V gene TRBV28, with D maybe TRBD1 (6 bases). Per germline, CDR1 MDHEN and CDR2 SYDVKM. V dropped 6 bases and J dropped 3 bases, with 11 bases sitting between them. This CDR3 spans 14 amino acids. The CDR3 nucleotides are TGTGCCAGCAGAAAGGGGGGGGCTAATGAAAAACTGTTTTTT. It yields the protein CASRKGGANEKLFF.

The table lists this clone with a few counts. The V call is TRBV5-1, the J call TRBJ1-1; 8 bases are shared with TRBD1. Germline CDR1 reads SGHRS; CDR2 reads YFSETQ. The length of the CDR3 is 16 residues. Germline trimming cut 0 bases from V and 2 bases from J; bases unmatched to any gene: 6. The CDR3: CASSLGTGGGNTEAFF. Here the CDR3 DNA reads TGCGCCAGCAGCTTGGGTACAGGGGGAGGTAACACTGAAGCTTTCTTT.

This clone has just one count. The CDR3 here is CASSLEKTSSSYEQYF. DNA of the CDR3: TGCGCCAGCAGCTTGGAGAAAACTTCAAGCTCCTACGAGCAGTACTTC. The rearrangement links TRBV5-1 to TRBJ2-7; D is unresolved. The CDR3 consists of 16 residues. Germline values: CDR1 SGHRS, CDR2 YFSETQ. The germline V and J ends were trimmed by 0 bases and 0 bases, with 13 bases remaining between them.

The chain has TRBV25-1 and TRBJ2-5, with D tentatively TRBD2 (6 bases). The CDR3 is 16 residues long. Germline V CDR1 and CDR2: MGHDK, SYGVNS. Trimming pared 3 bases from V and 3 bases from J, leaving 17 bases between. The DNA of the CDR3 is TGTGCCAGCAGTGAGTCCCGGGGCCGCGGGAAAGAGACCCAGTACTTC. Translated, it gives CASSESRGRGKETQYF.

The chain recombines TRBV10-3 with TRBJ1-1, with D hard to call. The V and J ends lost 3 bases and 4 bases respectively, with 9 bases between them. The length of the CDR3 is 13 residues. Germline loops: CDR1 ENHRY, CDR2 SYGVKD. Here the CDR3 reads CAISDRSATEAFF. CDR3 nucleotide sequence: TGTGCCATCAGTGACAGGTCGGCCACTGAAGCTTTCTTT.

This chain links TRBV6-1 with TRBJ1-1; D remains ambiguous. CDR3 length: 15 amino acids. Per germline, CDR1 MNHNS and CDR2 SASEGT. Trimming took off 3 bases at V and 1 base at J, with 12 bases between the two ends. The CDR3 nucleotides read TGTGCCAGCAGTGATCCCCGCAGGAAGAACACTGAAGCTTTCTTT. Amino acid sequence: CASSDPRRKNTEAFF.

CDR3 residues: CASSQGVGASPLHF. CDR3 bases: TGTGCCAGCAGCCAAGGCGTTGGAGCTTCACCCCTCCACTTT. This rearrangement joins TRBV7-9 to TRBJ1-6; D unresolved. The V end was cut by 5 bases, the J end by 9 bases, with 14 bases between. Germline V CDR1 and CDR2: SEHNR, FQNEAQ (reference sequence). CDR3 length equals 14 residues.

The chain uses TRBV19 and TRBJ1-2; D ambiguous. V dropped 4 bases and J dropped 0 bases, with 12 bases sitting between them. The CDR3 consists of 15 residues. Germline values: CDR1 LNHDA, CDR2 SQIVND (reference sequence). Here the CDR3 DNA reads TGTGCCAGTAGTAAGTTCTCGACTGCTAACTATGGCTACACCTTC. It translates to CASSKFSTANYGYTF.

The rearrangement joins TRBV7-9 to TRBJ1-1, with D tentatively TRBD1 (5 bases). Trimming shortened V by 2 bases and J by 4 bases, and 8 bases separated the two germline ends. There are 13 residues in the CDR3. Germline V gives CDR1 SEHNR, CDR2 FQNEAQ (reference sequence). CDR3 sequence: CASSLTGPTEAFF. The DNA for the CDR3 is TGTGCCAGCAGCTTAACAGGTCCCACTGAAGCTTTCTTT.

This clone was recorded only once. This chain links TRBV6-5 with TRBJ1-6; the D is unclear. CDR3 length: 11 residues. Germline V gene data show CDR1 as MNHEY and CDR2 as SVGAGI. V was cut by 8 bases and J by 5 bases, with 4 bases left in between. The CDR3 DNA reads as TGTGCCAGCTCTAATAATTCACCCCTCCACTTT. Translated, it gives CASSNNSPLHF.